This record concerns one T cell receptor beta chain sequence. No antigen is known for it. Libraries were prepared by immunoSEQ multiplex PCR; TCRdb keeps only in-frame clonotypes and omits some of them. The sample shows about 90,000 clones, about nine tenths of them seen only once. This sample is part of a study of a mutant IDH1 vaccine in newly diagnosed glioma. The overall study: The start of vaccination came 4-6 weeks after radiotherapy alone, or with temozolomide cycles. Standard pretreatment was either radiotherapy, temozolomide, or, for most, radiochemotherapy with temozolomide.

Time point meaning: week 47, end of study. Doses comprised 300 ug of mutant IDH1 20-mer peptide each, plus topical imiquimod. Each astrocytoma in the donors was new, WHO grade 3 or 4, IDH1-mutant and ATRX-lost. The sequenced sample was PBMCs, obtained from a glioma patient whose treatment included an IDH1 peptide vaccine. The receptor was derived from a woman aged 50 to 60 with glioma.

The DNA of the CDR3 is TGTGCCAGCAGTTCCTGGACGGATTCACCCCTCCACTTT. Amino acids: CASSSWTDSPLHF. The chain recombines TRBV6-5 with TRBJ1-6; no clear D gene. The V end was cut by 4 bases, the J end by 8 bases, with 9 bases between. The CDR3 consists of 13 residues. The germline CDR1 and CDR2 sequences are MNHEY and SVGAGI.